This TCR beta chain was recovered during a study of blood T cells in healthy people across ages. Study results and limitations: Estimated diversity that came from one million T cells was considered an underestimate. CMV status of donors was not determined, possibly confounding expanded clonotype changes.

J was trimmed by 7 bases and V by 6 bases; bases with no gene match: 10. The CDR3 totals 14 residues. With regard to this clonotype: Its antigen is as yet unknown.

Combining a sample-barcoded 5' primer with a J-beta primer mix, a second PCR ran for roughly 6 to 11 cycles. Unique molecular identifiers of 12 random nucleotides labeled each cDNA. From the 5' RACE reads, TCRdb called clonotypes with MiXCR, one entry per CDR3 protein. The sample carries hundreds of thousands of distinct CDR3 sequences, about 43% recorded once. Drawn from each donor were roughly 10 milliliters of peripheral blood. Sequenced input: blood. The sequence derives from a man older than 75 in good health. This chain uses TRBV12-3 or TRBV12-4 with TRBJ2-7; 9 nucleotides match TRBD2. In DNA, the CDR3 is TGTGCCAGCAGGAATAGCGGGAGTGCCAATGAGCAGTACTTC. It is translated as CASRNSGSANEQYF.